The next 26 T cell receptor beta chains were all read from a single sample in a study of shared clonotypes between healthy human individuals. TCRdb's copy holds only in-frame clones and misses some; the assay was immunoSEQ multiplex PCR. The table includes 1,500,000 or so clones, approximately 98.5% detected once. Input material: naive CD4+ T cells sorted from blood. Subset here: CD45RA+ positively selected. Receptors were obtained from a young man in good health.

J is TRBJ2-7 and V is TRBV5-6; D not certain. Trimming took 1 base from V and 0 from J, leaving 11 bases between them. The CDR3 extends over 15 amino acids. Germline values: CDR1 SGHDT, CDR2 YYEEEE. In nucleotides, the CDR3 is TGTGCCAGCAGCTTGATTGTCAGCGACTCCTACGAGCAGTACTTC. It codes for CASSLIVSDSYEQYF. Supplemented by reference TRBV5-6 and TRBJ2-7, the full variable domain reads DAGVTQSPTHLIKTRGQQVTLRCSPKSGHDTVSWYQQALGQGPQFIFQYYEEEERQRGNFPDRFSGHQFPNYSSELNVNALLLGDSALYLCASSLIVSDSYEQYFGPGTRLTVT.

This sequence joins TRBV7-3 and TRBJ2-7; D remains unclear. Trimming pared 5 bases from V and 7 bases from J, leaving 15 bases between. The CDR3 extends over 13 amino acids. CDR1 SGHTA and CDR2 FQGTGA come from the germline V gene. The CDR3 DNA follows: TGTGCCAGCAGCCTTACGCACCTACAGGAGCAGTACTTC. It codes for CASSLTHLQEQYF.

This chain connects TRBV7-6 to TRBJ2-7, with 8 nucleotides matching TRBD1. The CDR3 contains 16 residues. Germline V gives CDR1 SGHVS, CDR2 FNYEAQ. After removal of 5 bases from V and 2 bases from J, the junction contained 11 bases not matched to a gene. CDR3: CASSLTRTGSTYEQYF. The CDR3 DNA reads as TGTGCCAGCAGCCTAACTCGGACAGGGTCAACCTACGAGCAGTACTTC.

V and J are TRBV21-1 and TRBJ1-1; the tabulated D call, TRBD1, remains unverified against the DNA. TRBV21-1 is assigned pseudogene status. CDR3 length equals 15 residues. The CDR3 DNA sequence: TGTGCCAGCAGCAAACAGGGGGCTGGGAACACTGAAGCTTTCTTT. Residues: CASSKQGAGNTEAFF.

This chain connects TRBV5-1 to TRBJ1-1; 8 bases agree with TRBD1. Germline assignment: CDR1 SGHRS and CDR2 YFSETQ. This CDR3 spans 15 amino acids. V gave up 0 bases and J gave up 6 bases; unmatched junction bases: 7. The CDR3 DNA follows: TGCGCCAGCAGCTTGGAAGGGGACAGGTGGGCTGAAGCTTTCTTT. As protein: CASSLEGDRWAEAFF.

In DNA, the CDR3 is TGTGCCAGCAGCTCCCCCTCCCGCGAGCAGTACTTC. It specifies CASSSPSREQYF. V gene TRBV7-9 combines with J gene TRBJ2-7; D ambiguous. This CDR3 region has 12 residues. Germline V gene sequence: CDR1 SEHNR, CDR2 FQNEAQ (reference sequence). The V and J ends lost 4 bases and 6 bases respectively, with 10 bases between them.

The V and J genes are TRBV19 and TRBJ2-2; TRBD2 aligns across 11 bases. The CDR3 runs to 16 residues. In germline, CDR1 is LNHDA, CDR2 SQIVND (reference sequence). Losses at the gene ends were 6 bases for V and 0 bases for J; bases not matched to a gene: 3. In DNA form, the CDR3 reads TGTGCCAGTAGGCGACTAGCGGGAACGAACACCGGGGAGCTGTTTTTT. Translation: CASRRLAGTNTGELFF.

The chain combines TRBV6-1 with TRBJ2-7, with D hard to call. This CDR3 is 12 amino acids long. CDR1 is MNHNS, CDR2 SASEGT, per germline. V was pared by 5 bases and J by 0 bases, with 5 bases between. CDR3 coding DNA: TGTGCCAGCAGTAGTAGCTCCTACGAGCAGTACTTC. Protein sequence: CASSSSSYEQYF.

This clone was seen once. Here the CDR3 reads CASSPDGSYGYTF. As DNA, the CDR3 is TGTGCCAGCTCACCGGACGGATCCTATGGCTACACCTTC. The V call is TRBV18, the J call TRBJ1-2; no clear D. Germline lookup yields CDR1 KGHSH and CDR2 LQKENI. V gave up 3 bases and J gave up 4 bases, with 9 bases separating them. The CDR3 is 13 residues long.

This chain uses TRBV28 with TRBJ1-5; D is uncertain. The ends were cut back, 1 base at V and 3 bases at J, with 4 bases in the middle. The germline V gene has CDR1 MDHEN and CDR2 SYDVKM. The CDR3 has 13 residues. Here the CDR3 DNA reads TGTGCCAGCAGTTTATATGCCAATCAGCCCCAGCATTTT. It specifies CASSLYANQPQHF.

This chain uses TRBV27 with TRBJ1-1; maybe TRBD1 (6 bases). From germline, CDR1 is MNHEY and CDR2 SMNVEV (reference sequence). V gave up 3 bases and J gave up 1 base, with 9 bases separating them. The CDR3 contains 14 residues. The CDR3 region has the DNA TGTGCCAGCAGTTTCTCAGGGGCGAACACTGAAGCTTTCTTT. This gives the protein CASSFSGANTEAFF.

The chain is built from TRBV7-9 and TRBJ2-5, with D perhaps matching TRBD1 (6 bases). Germline CDR1 is SEHNR and CDR2 is FQNEAQ (reference sequence). Trimming shortened V by 3 bases and J by 4 bases, and 9 bases separated the two germline ends. The CDR3 has 13 amino acids. CDR3 in amino acids: CASSFTGLETQYF. The CDR3, as DNA: TGTGCCAGCAGCTTTACAGGGCTAGAGACCCAGTACTTC.

V is TRBV10-3 and J is TRBJ2-7, with D tentatively TRBD2 (7 bases). CDR3 size: 14 residues. Germline V gene lookup returns CDR1 ENHRY and CDR2 SYGVKD. Trimming took off 10 bases at V and 0 bases at J, with 16 bases between the two ends. The CDR3 region is CATLGGEGSYEQYF. The CDR3 coding sequence is TGTGCCACCCTAGGGGGGGAGGGCTCCTACGAGCAGTACTTC.

V usage is TRBV25-1 and J usage is TRBJ2-7; 8 bases line up with TRBD2. Trimming removed 1 base from V and 4 bases from J; junction bases left unmatched: 6. Germline lookup yields CDR1 MGHDK and CDR2 SYGVNS. The CDR3 runs to 15 residues. CDR3 protein: CASSEFREGRYEQYF. In nucleotides, the CDR3 is TGTGCCAGCAGTGAATTTCGGGAGGGGAGATACGAGCAGTACTTC.

The DNA of the CDR3 is TGCAGCGTCAGCCATGGGGGGAACTATGGCTACACCTTC. Its translation is CSVSHGGNYGYTF. This rearrangement joins TRBV29-1 to TRBJ1-2; maybe TRBD1 (5 bases). This CDR3 spans 13 amino acids. Germline assignment: CDR1 SQVTM and CDR2 ANQGSEA. V was clipped by 6 bases and J by 2 bases, with 13 bases between them.

The gene calls are TRBV11-2 and TRBJ2-1; D may be TRBD1 (6 bases). The CDR3 sequence is 15 residues long. Germline loops: CDR1 SGHAT, CDR2 FQNNGV. With 4 bases removed from V and 5 bases from J, the gap between germline ends came to 15 bases. In DNA, the CDR3 is TGTGCCAGCAGCTACGTACAGGGCCTCCACAATGAGCAGTTCTTC. Amino acid sequence: CASSYVQGLHNEQFF. Supplemented by reference TRBV11-2 and TRBJ2-1, the full variable domain reads EAGVAQSPRYKIIEKRQSVAFWCNPISGHATLYWYQQILGQGPKLLIQFQNNGVVDDSQLPKDRFSAERLKGVDSTLKIQPAKLEDSAVYLCASSYVQGLHNEQFFGPGTRLTVL.

The gene calls are TRBV13 and TRBJ2-1, with 12 nucleotides matching TRBD2. Per germline, CDR1 PRHDT and CDR2 FYEKMQ (reference sequence). The CDR3 has 19 amino acids. The V gene end was trimmed by 5 bases and the J gene end by 9 bases; junction bases not matched to a gene: 20. In nucleotides, the CDR3 is TGTGCCAGCAGCCTCCAAAATCGCTTCGGACTAGCGGGAAACTCTGAGCAGTTCTTC. Protein product: CASSLQNRFGLAGNSEQFF.

The J gene is TRBJ1-2, the V gene TRBV28; D is unresolved. V dropped 5 bases and J dropped 5 bases, with 12 bases sitting between them. Germline values: CDR1 MDHEN, CDR2 SYDVKM. CDR3 length: 13 amino acids. The CDR3 protein is CASSPRRPYGYTF. The CDR3 nucleotides are TGTGCCAGCAGTCCCCGGAGGCCTTATGGCTACACCTTC.

Only one count was recorded for this clone. V usage is TRBV21-1 and J usage is TRBJ1-2; the listed D gene, TRBD1, was not tested against the DNA. TRBV21-1 is listed as a pseudogene. The CDR3 is 14 amino acids. Written as DNA, the CDR3 is TGTGCCAGCAGGAGGGACAGGGGCTGTTATGGCTACACCTTC. This sequence encodes CASRRDRGCYGYTF.

The V and J genes are TRBV9 and TRBJ2-2; D is ambiguous. V was pared by 5 bases and J by 1 base, with 6 bases between. Germline V gene data show CDR1 as SGDLS and CDR2 as YYNGEE. CDR3 length: 13 amino acids. CDR3 coding DNA: TGTGCCAGCAGGACGGGGAACACCGGGGAGCTGTTTTTT. Its translation is CASRTGNTGELFF. Together with reference TRBV9 and TRBJ2-2, the CDR3 gives the full variable domain: DSGVTQTPKHLITATGQRVTLRCSPRSGDLSVYWYQQSLDQGLQFLIQYYNGEERAKGNILERFSAQQFPDLHSELNLSSLELGDSALYFCASRTGNTGELFFGEGSRLTVL.

The chain is built from TRBV28 and TRBJ1-2; no clear D. The CDR3 runs 16 residues. The V end was cut by 5 bases, the J end by 8 bases, with 24 bases between. Germline V gives CDR1 MDHEN, CDR2 SYDVKM. CDR3 region: CASSRAGRADVEGYTF. DNA of the CDR3: TGTGCCAGCAGTCGGGCGGGCCGAGCGGACGTGGAGGGCTACACCTTC.

The CDR3 region has the DNA TGTGCCAGCAGCCAGGGACAAAACACCGGGGAGCTGTTTTTT. It encodes CASSQGQNTGELFF. The rearrangement joins TRBV25-1 to TRBJ2-2; tentatively, D is TRBD1 (6 bases). This CDR3 has 14 residues. CDR1 MGHDK and CDR2 SYGVNS come from the germline V gene. V lost 6 bases, J lost 2 bases, and 10 bases lay in between.

The chain carries TRBV7-2 and TRBJ2-7; the match to TRBD1 covers 7 bases. From germline, CDR1 is SGHTA and CDR2 FQGNSA. The V gene end was trimmed by 5 bases and the J gene end by 6 bases; junction bases not matched to a gene: 7. There are 13 residues in the CDR3. CDR3 amino acids: CASSNRGPREQYF. The DNA of the CDR3 is TGTGCCAGCAGCAACAGGGGTCCCCGCGAGCAGTACTTC.

The CDR3 DNA follows: TGTGCCTGGAGTAGCGGGGGCTTCTACAATGAGCAGTTCTTC. Encoded protein: CAWSSGGFYNEQFF. This chain links TRBV30 with TRBJ2-1; TRBD2 matches 8 bases. V lost 2 bases and J lost 3; bases outside the gene matches: 3. CDR1 GTSNPN and CDR2 SVGIG come from the germline V gene (reference sequence). This CDR3 has 14 amino acids.

This chain links TRBV28 with TRBJ2-7, with 10 bases fitting TRBD2. The V segment lost 6 bases and the J segment 5 bases; nucleotides outside the gene matches: 10. The germline gives CDR1 MDHEN, CDR2 SYDVKM. This CDR3 spans 15 amino acids. The CDR3 protein is CASRPSGRGLDEQYF. CDR3 DNA sequence: TGTGCCAGCAGACCCAGCGGGAGGGGGCTTGACGAGCAGTACTTC.

The chain has TRBV18 and TRBJ2-6; 8 bases are shared with TRBD1. Germline V gene data show CDR1 as KGHSH and CDR2 as LQKENI. The length of the CDR3 is 19 residues. V lost 5 bases and J lost 0; bases outside the gene matches: 12. The CDR3 sequence: CASSSRDRREDSGANVLTF. CDR3 DNA: TGTGCCAGCTCATCCCGGGACAGGCGCGAAGACTCTGGGGCCAACGTCCTGACTTTC.